This TCR beta chain derives from a study of T cells in Graves' hyperthyroidism and ophthalmopathy. General study results and limits: A 13 V-J model separated ophthalmopathy from stable hyperthyroidism. Among thyroid clonotypes expanded above 0.001, most also appeared in blood.

This clonotype has at least ten counts. Its target is unknown. RNA transcripts were the template for amplifying TCR beta CDR3 regions. Researchers ran a first-round RT-PCR on the TCR CDR3 using the HTBI primer set. Each CDR3 protein is one row after TCRdb ran MiXCR on the multiplex PCR reads. This sample has roughly 380,000 distinct CDR3 sequences; about 15% occur once, and the top ten carry roughly 9.6%. When ophthalmopathy did not progress within 18 months, Graves' hyperthyroidism was considered stable. Newly diagnosed hyperthyroidism patients aged 18 to 65 years had disease lasting under 2 months. Germline assignment: CDR1 SGHAT and CDR2 FQNNGV. After removal of 3 bases from V and 1 base from J, the junction contained 1 base not matched to a gene. The CDR3 spans 14 residues.

The chain carries TRBV11-2 and TRBJ1-1; 8 bases are a match to TRBD1. The source material was blood. The sequence derives from a woman aged 55 to 70 with Graves' hyperthyroidism. CDR3 residues: CASSFGQGNTEAFF. DNA of the CDR3: TGTGCCAGCAGCTTCGGACAGGGGAACACTGAAGCTTTCTTT.